Below are 25 T cell receptor beta chains sequenced from a single sample in a study of response to subunit inactivated influenza vaccine. One entry per CDR3 protein results from TCRdb running MiXCR on the RT-PCR reads. Of about 520,000 distinct CDR3 sequences listed, about 7.2% were seen once; the top ten hold less than 15%. The sample was PBMCs from blood, taken around 25 months after vaccination. These TCRs come from a man aged 50 to 69 who received an inactivated influenza vaccine.

This clonotype was seen more than once but under ten times. This chain connects TRBV7-2 to TRBJ2-3; D might be TRBD1 (5 bases). Trimming removed 5 bases at V and 1 base at J, with 16 bases between. This CDR3 is built from 16 residues. Germline values: CDR1 SGHTA, CDR2 FQGNSA. This CDR3 reads CASSQMVGRGTDTQYF. DNA for the CDR3: TGTGCCAGCAGCCAGATGGTAGGCAGGGGCACAGATACGCAGTATTTT.

This clonotype was counted only a few times. The chain has TRBV20-1 and TRBJ2-1, with TRBD2 identical over 10 bases. Germline CDR1 reads DFQATT; CDR2 reads SNEGSKA (reference sequence). J was trimmed by 6 bases and V by 0 bases; bases with no gene match: 2. This CDR3 has 14 amino acids. CDR3 protein: CSAREGTSANEQFF. In DNA form, the CDR3 reads TGCAGTGCTAGAGAGGGGACTAGCGCCAATGAGCAGTTCTTC.

This clonotype was counted only a few times. The chain uses TRBV3-1 and TRBJ2-5, with D tentatively TRBD1 or TRBD2 (5 bases each). This CDR3 is 13 amino acids long. V was cut by 5 bases and J by 3 bases, with 10 bases left in between. The germline V gene has CDR1 LGHDT and CDR2 YNNKEL (reference sequence). In DNA form, the CDR3 reads TGTGCCAGCAGCTGGGACCTAGAAGAGACCCAGTACTTC. Protein product: CASSWDLEETQYF.

This clonotype was found many times. CDR3 in DNA: TGCGCCAGCAGCCGGGACTACAATGAGCAGTTCTTC. Protein product: CASSRDYNEQFF. The chain links TRBV5-1 to TRBJ2-1, with D perhaps TRBD2 (5 bases). Germline loops: CDR1 SGHRS, CDR2 YFSETQ. V was pared by 4 bases and J by 3 bases, with 5 bases between. The CDR3 is 12 residues long.

There are many counts of this clonotype. This rearrangement joins TRBV12-3 or TRBV12-4 to TRBJ1-5, with 10 nucleotides matching TRBD1. V gave up 6 bases and J gave up 2 bases; unmatched junction bases: 7. The CDR3 covers 16 residues. CDR3 protein: CASSLGTGVRNQPQHF. DNA for the CDR3: TGTGCCAGCAGCCTCGGGACAGGGGTACGCAATCAGCCCCAGCATTTT.

This clonotype was observed many times. This sequence joins TRBV7-6 and TRBJ1-6; the D gene is possibly TRBD1 (5 bases). CDR1 is SGHVS and CDR2 is FNYEAQ in the germline V gene. There are 15 residues in the CDR3. V was trimmed by 5 bases and J by 10 bases, leaving 18 bases between them. The CDR3 DNA sequence: TGTGCCAGCAGCCCCGACAGCATGAAGGGCTCACCCCTCCACTTT. Amino acid sequence: CASSPDSMKGSPLHF. Complete variable domain (other parts from reference TRBV7-6 and TRBJ1-6): GAGVSQSPRYKVTKRGQDVALRCDPISGHVSLYWYRQALGQGPEFLTYFNYEAQQDKSGLPNDRFSAERPEGSISTLTIQRTEQRDSAMYRCASSPDSMKGSPLHFGNGTRLTVT.

This clonotype was observed many times. The rearrangement joins TRBV5-8 to TRBJ2-6; no reliable D call. Germline CDR1 reads SGHTS; CDR2 reads YDEGEE. Trimming left V 5 bases short and J 5 bases short, with 8 bases between. CDR3 length: 13 amino acids. CDR3 loop: CASRSLRANVLTF. CDR3 in DNA: TGTGCCAGCAGGAGCCTGCGGGCCAACGTCCTGACTTTC.

This clonotype was counted between two and nine times. This chain connects TRBV5-1 to TRBJ1-5; D is possibly TRBD1 (5 bases). Trimming removed 4 bases from V and 5 bases from J, with 16 bases in between. The CDR3 contains 15 residues. Germline loops: CDR1 SGHRS, CDR2 YFSETQ. CDR3 DNA: TGCGCCAGCAGCCTGACAGTGGGTAACGATCAGCCCCAGCATTTT. Its translation is CASSLTVGNDQPQHF.

This clonotype was observed a handful of times. J is TRBJ2-3 and V is TRBV5-1; the D gene is possibly TRBD2 (6 bases). There are 15 residues in the CDR3. CDR1 is SGHRS and CDR2 is YFSETQ in the germline V gene. The V and J ends lost 4 bases and 6 bases respectively, with 18 bases between them. This chain's CDR3 is CASSLSGPPGDTQYF. For the CDR3, the DNA is TGCGCCAGCAGCCTTAGCGGACCCCCAGGGGATACGCAGTATTTT.

The chain uses TRBV11-3 and TRBJ2-1; 7 bases are a match to TRBD1. Germline V lookup: CDR1 SGHNT, CDR2 YENEEA. The CDR3 length is 15 residues. Germline trimming cut 5 bases from V and 1 base from J; bases unmatched to any gene: 5. Here the CDR3 reads CASSRDRVSYNEQFF. DNA for the CDR3: TGTGCCAGCAGCCGTGACAGGGTTTCCTACAATGAGCAGTTCTTC.

This clonotype has more than one count but fewer than ten. The chain uses TRBV9 and TRBJ1-1; tentatively, D is TRBD1 (6 bases). Trimming stripped 0 bases from V and 3 bases from J, with 12 bases between. This CDR3 comprises 15 residues. The germline V gene has CDR1 SGDLS and CDR2 YYNGEE. The CDR3 here is CASSVAGGADTEAFF. As DNA, the CDR3 is TGTGCCAGCAGCGTAGCGGGGGGCGCGGACACTGAAGCTTTCTTT.

Ten or more counts support this clonotype. The chain recombines TRBV5-1 with TRBJ2-2; D gene uncertain. CDR1 SGHRS and CDR2 YFSETQ come from the germline V gene. Trimming stripped 4 bases from V and 2 bases from J, with 9 bases between. This CDR3 region has 14 residues. The CDR3 coding sequence is TGCGCCAGCAGCCTTAGCCTAAACACCGGGGAGCTGTTTTTT. This encodes CASSLSLNTGELFF.

This clonotype was counted only a few times. The V call is TRBV5-1, the J call TRBJ1-1, with 7 nucleotides matching TRBD1. CDR3 length equals 17 residues. Germline loops: CDR1 SGHRS, CDR2 YFSETQ. The trim removed 4 bases at V and 1 base at J, leaving 13 bases unmatched. This chain's CDR3 is CASSPLSTGHGNTEAFF. CDR3 nucleotides: TGCGCCAGCAGCCCCCTATCGACAGGGCATGGGAACACTGAAGCTTTCTTT.

In its sample, this clonotype was seen many times. V gene TRBV29-1 combines with J gene TRBJ2-5, with D possibly being TRBD1 or TRBD2 (6 bases each). The V gene's germline CDR1 is SQVTM and CDR2 ANQGSEA. The CDR3 contains 13 residues. Trimming stripped 5 bases from V and 1 base from J, with 11 bases between. The CDR3, as DNA: TGCAGCGTTTCCGGGGGCACCCAAGAGACCCAGTACTTC. Translating it yields CSVSGGTQETQYF.

Ten or more counts support this clonotype. The chain employs TRBV20-1 and TRBJ1-5; D is ambiguous. CDR1 is DFQATT and CDR2 is SNEGSKA in the germline V gene (reference sequence). CDR3 length: 14 residues. V was pared by 1 base and J by 1 base, with 8 bases between. CDR3 coding DNA: TGCAGTGCTAGAGGCGGCGGAAGCAATCAGCCCCAGCATTTT. Translating gives CSARGGGSNQPQHF.

Ten or more counts support this clonotype. This chain joins TRBV20-1 and TRBJ2-3, with a possible D match to TRBD2 (5 bases). V was trimmed by 1 base and J by 0 bases, leaving 11 bases between them. Germline CDR1 and CDR2: DFQATT and SNEGSKA (reference sequence). This CDR3 has 15 residues. The CDR3 DNA sequence: TGCAGTGCTAGAGGCGGGTACGAGAGCACAGATACGCAGTATTTT. Translated: CSARGGYESTDTQYF.

This clonotype was found a few times. The chain joins TRBV20-1 to TRBJ2-1, with 15 bases identical to TRBD2. The V and J ends lost 5 bases and 6 bases, in that order; junction bases with no gene match: 5. Germline CDR1 DFQATT, CDR2 SNEGSKA (reference sequence). The CDR3 is made up of 15 amino acids. CDR3 protein: CSAPGLAGGPNEQFF. The CDR3 DNA reads TGCAGTGCTCCCGGACTAGCGGGGGGGCCCAATGAGCAGTTCTTC.

This sequence joins TRBV27 and TRBJ2-1; no clear D gene. The V and J ends lost 2 bases and 12 bases respectively, with 17 bases between them. Per germline, CDR1 MNHEY and CDR2 SMNVEV (reference sequence). This CDR3 contains 14 residues. As DNA, the CDR3 is TGTGCCAGCAGTTTAAAAGGTGGCACAATGAGGCAGTTCTTC. This encodes CASSLKGGTMRQFF.

In this sample, this clonotype turned up many times. The chain employs TRBV20-1 and TRBJ2-5; D is perhaps TRBD2 (6 bases). This CDR3 contains 14 residues. Per the germline V gene, CDR1 is DFQATT and CDR2 is SNEGSKA (reference sequence). Trimming removed 0 bases at V and 1 base at J, with 9 bases between. CDR3 sequence reads: CSARDVGGQETQYF. CDR3 DNA: TGCAGTGCTAGAGACGTCGGGGGCCAAGAGACCCAGTACTTC.

This clonotype was observed a few times. The CDR3 sequence: CAISTGAETQYF. The CDR3 DNA follows: TGTGCCATCAGCACAGGGGCAGAGACCCAGTACTTC. This chain joins TRBV10-3 and TRBJ2-5, with 7 bases identical to TRBD1. Germline CDR1 ENHRY, CDR2 SYGVKD. J lost 4 bases, V lost 6 bases, and 2 bases had no gene match. This CDR3 spans 12 amino acids.

There are a few counts of this clonotype. This chain connects TRBV5-6 to TRBJ2-4, with TRBD1 identical over 8 bases. J gave up 4 bases and V 6 bases, and 6 bases lay outside the gene matches. The CDR3 sequence is 14 residues long. CDR1 SGHDT and CDR2 YYEEEE come from the germline V gene. In DNA form, the CDR3 reads TGTGCCAGCACCTATCAGGGGGCTAAAAACATTCAGTACTTC. This sequence encodes CASTYQGAKNIQYF.

V and J are TRBV5-1 and TRBJ2-7; 9 nucleotides agree with TRBD1. With 5 bases clipped from V and 1 base from J, the junction kept 16 bases outside the gene matches. This CDR3 region has 18 residues. CDR1 is SGHRS, CDR2 YFSETQ, per germline. CDR3 loop: CASRPGTGLTLGSYEQYF. The DNA of the CDR3 is TGCGCCAGCAGGCCCGGGACAGGGCTAACCCTGGGGTCCTACGAGCAGTACTTC.

This clonotype has just a few counts. The rearrangement links TRBV20-1 to TRBJ2-2, with TRBD2 as a possible D gene (5 bases). CDR3 length equals 15 residues. Trimming cost V 0 bases and J 1 base, with 9 bases left between them. Germline CDR1 DFQATT, CDR2 SNEGSKA (reference sequence). CDR3 in DNA: TGCAGTGCTAGAGATAGGCGGGTGAACACCGGGGAGCTGTTTTTT. Its protein product is CSARDRRVNTGELFF.

The chain uses TRBV6-1 and TRBJ2-3, with 14 bases aligning to TRBD2. V was clipped by 7 bases and J by 4 bases; unmatched bases: 4. CDR3 length equals 15 residues. CDR1 and CDR2 (germline): MNHNS, SASEGT. CDR3 amino acids: CASTRTSGRSDTQYF. The CDR3 DNA is TGTGCCAGCACCCGGACTAGCGGGAGGTCAGATACGCAGTATTTT.

The genes are TRBV24-1 and TRBJ2-1, with D perhaps TRBD1 (5 bases). The CDR3 is made up of 17 amino acids. V lost 5 bases to trimming and J lost 4 bases, with 20 bases between them. Germline-derived CDR1 and CDR2 are KGHDR and SFDVKD. Here the CDR3 DNA reads TGTGCCACCAGTGGAAGGGATGGGGCAGGGCTTTACAATGAGCAGTTCTTC. Its translation: CATSGRDGAGLYNEQFF.